The 28 T cell receptor beta chains below were found in one sample sequenced in a study of patients and donors after allogeneic stem cell transplantation. From the RT-PCR reads, TCRdb called clonotypes with MiXCR, one entry per CDR3 protein. Of approximately 200,000 distinct CDR3 sequences listed, less than 45% are singletons. The sequencing input was blood, either unsorted or a sorted T cell fraction (not recorded which). The receptors originated from a human donor who was either an allogeneic HSCT recipient or a stem cell or donor lymphocyte infusion donor (not recorded which). It is not recorded whose cells these are; they may come from a transplant donor.

This clonotype was detected a few times. The rearrangement joins TRBV12-3 or TRBV12-4 to TRBJ1-1; D uncertain. Deletions cut 3 bases from V and 8 bases from J, with 19 bases between. This CDR3 has 15 residues. The CDR3 DNA follows: TGTGCCAGCAGTTTTGGAGGTCCCTTGATTCAGGAAGCTTTCTTT. This encodes CASSFGGPLIQEAFF.

The CDR3, as DNA: TGCAGCGTGGGACAGGGGAGCGCCGGGGAGCTGTTTTTT. Protein sequence: CSVGQGSAGELFF. The chain is built from TRBV29-1 and TRBJ2-2; 10 bases align to TRBD1. Germline V CDR1 and CDR2: SQVTM, ANQGSEA. With 6 bases clipped from V and 6 bases from J, the junction kept 4 bases outside the gene matches. CDR3 length: 13 residues.

This clonotype was found a few times. J is TRBJ2-3 and V is TRBV12-3 or TRBV12-4; 8 nucleotides match TRBD1. The V and J ends lost 5 bases and 4 bases, in that order; junction bases with no gene match: 8. The CDR3 consists of 15 residues. CDR3 in amino acids: CASSPDRATSDTQYF. The CDR3 DNA reads TGTGCCAGCAGTCCGGACAGGGCCACCTCAGATACGCAGTATTTT.

This rearrangement joins TRBV30 to TRBJ1-3; no reliable D call. CDR1 GTSNPN and CDR2 SVGIG come from the germline V gene (reference sequence). This CDR3 comprises 13 residues. Trimming left V 5 bases short and J 2 bases short, with 10 bases between. Here the CDR3 reads CAWAAATGNTIYF. The CDR3 DNA follows: TGTGCCTGGGCTGCCGCCACTGGAAACACCATATATTTT.

This chain links TRBV5-1 with TRBJ2-1, with D possibly being TRBD1 or TRBD2 (5 bases each). V lost 0 bases and J 9 bases, leaving 19 bases between the germline ends. The CDR3 contains 16 residues. The germline gives CDR1 SGHRS, CDR2 YFSETQ. In DNA, the CDR3 is TGCGCCAGCAGCTTGGCCGGGGACCCACCTAATAGTGAGCAGTTCTTC. It yields the protein CASSLAGDPPNSEQFF.

The CDR3 loop reads CSVGDWLEQYF. For the CDR3, the DNA is TGCAGCGTTGGGGACTGGCTGGAGCAGTACTTC. The chain has TRBV29-1 and TRBJ2-7, with D possibly being TRBD2 (6 bases). Looked up from germline, CDR1 is SQVTM and CDR2 is ANQGSEA. V was cut by 4 bases and J by 7 bases, with 11 bases left in between. The length of the CDR3 is 11 residues.

The chain employs TRBV29-1 and TRBJ2-5, with TRBD2 as a possible D gene (5 bases). This CDR3 has 11 residues. The V end was cut by 6 bases, the J end by 5 bases, with 10 bases between. Germline CDR1 and CDR2: SQVTM and ANQGSEA. The CDR3 is CSVRTSETQYF. The CDR3 DNA sequence: TGCAGCGTCCGGACTTCGGAGACCCAGTACTTC.

This clonotype has just a few counts. The chain employs TRBV6-1 and TRBJ1-2, with D possibly TRBD1 on 5 matching bases. Germline V lookup: CDR1 MNHNS, CDR2 SASEGT. The CDR3 contains 12 residues. V lost 3 bases and J 4 bases, leaving 6 bases between the germline ends. The CDR3 nucleotides are TGTGCCAGCAGTGACGACAGCTATGGCTACACCTTC. Its protein product is CASSDDSYGYTF.

The table lists this clonotype with a count of one. The chain recombines TRBV29-1 with TRBJ1-2; possibly TRBD1 for D (5 bases). This CDR3 is 14 amino acids long. Trimming stripped 3 bases from V and 5 bases from J, with 16 bases between. Germline V gives CDR1 SQVTM, CDR2 ANQGSEA. CDR3 protein: CSVEYGTDTYGYTF. In nucleotides, the CDR3 is TGCAGCGTTGAGTACGGGACGGACACTTATGGCTACACCTTC.

This clonotype came up once. The V call is TRBV12-3 or TRBV12-4, the J call TRBJ1-6; D possibly corresponds to TRBD1 (6 bases). The CDR3 is made up of 15 amino acids. The V and J ends lost 4 bases and 0 bases respectively, with 7 bases between them. CDR3 sequence: CASSSQGSYNSPLHF. The CDR3 region has the DNA TGTGCCAGCAGTTCACAGGGCTCCTATAATTCACCCCTCCACTTT.

This chain joins TRBV4-1 and TRBJ1-4; TRBD1 might be the D (6 bases). This CDR3 is built from 14 residues. Deletions cut 2 bases from V and 6 bases from J, with 10 bases between. Germline CDR1 and CDR2: MGHRA and YSYEKL. The CDR3 DNA follows: TGCGCCAGCAGCCAACAGGGGTTGGATGAAAAACTGTTTTTT. This gives the protein CASSQQGLDEKLFF.

V gene TRBV4-2 combines with J gene TRBJ2-3, with 8 bases lining up with TRBD2. CDR1 is LGHNA and CDR2 is YNFKEQ in the germline V gene. The CDR3 length is 17 residues. Germline trimming cut 0 bases from V and 1 base from J; bases unmatched to any gene: 6. CDR3 nucleotide sequence: TGTGCCAGCAGCCAAGACTTTCCGGGACTAGGCACAGATACGCAGTATTTT. It codes for CASSQDFPGLGTDTQYF.

This sequence joins TRBV12-3 or TRBV12-4 and TRBJ1-1; D is undetermined. The CDR3 extends over 15 amino acids. Trimming removed 3 bases at V and 0 bases at J, with 11 bases between. This chain's CDR3 is CASSLYSDLNTEAFF. The DNA of the CDR3 is TGTGCCAGCAGTTTGTACAGTGACTTGAACACTGAAGCTTTCTTT.

This chain links TRBV24-1 with TRBJ1-3; 9 bases are shared with TRBD1. The V segment lost 10 bases and the J segment 3 bases; nucleotides outside the gene matches: 9. The germline CDR1 and CDR2 sequences are KGHDR and SFDVKD. The CDR3 has 15 residues. CDR3 bases: TGTGCCACTATCCGGGACAGGGATGATGGAAACACCATATATTTT. This sequence encodes CATIRDRDDGNTIYF.

The chain links TRBV7-2 to TRBJ2-1, with D unclear. The germline V and J ends were trimmed by 2 bases and 7 bases, with 6 bases remaining between them. The CDR3 runs 12 residues. The germline CDR1 and CDR2 sequences are SGHTA and FQGNSA. The CDR3 loop reads CASSLLPNEQFF. The CDR3 DNA follows: TGTGCCAGCAGCTTATTACCGAATGAGCAGTTCTTC.

Only a few counts were recorded for this clonotype. The genes are TRBV5-1 and TRBJ1-1, with 7 bases aligning to TRBD1. This CDR3 comprises 15 residues. V trimming: 4 bases; J trimming: 5 bases; junction bases outside the gene matches: 11. CDR1 and CDR2 from the germline V gene are SGHRS and YFSETQ. The CDR3 loop is CASSTRTGGHTEAFF. DNA for the CDR3: TGCGCCAGCAGCACTAGGACAGGAGGACATACTGAAGCTTTCTTT. Using reference TRBV5-1 and TRBJ1-1 for the parts outside the CDR3, the full variable domain is KAGVTQTPRYLIKTRGQQVTLSCSPISGHRSVSWYQQTPGQGLQFLFEYFSETQRNKGNFPGRFSGRQFSNSRSEMNVSTLELGDSALYLCASSTRTGGHTEAFFGQGTRLTVV.

The chain links TRBV7-3 to TRBJ1-1; 7 bases are a match to TRBD1. Germline CDR1 is SGHTA and CDR2 is FQGTGA. This CDR3 has 14 amino acids. With 5 bases clipped from V and 1 base from J, the junction kept 4 bases outside the gene matches. The CDR3 spells CASSPTGKNTEAFF. Here the CDR3 DNA reads TGTGCCAGCAGCCCGACAGGGAAGAACACTGAAGCTTTCTTT. Full variable domain (missing parts from reference TRBV7-3 and TRBJ1-1): GAGVSQTPSNKVTEKGKYVELRCDPISGHTALYWYRQSLGQGPEFLIYFQGTGAADDSGLPNDRFFAVRPEGSVSTLKIQRTERGDSAVYLCASSPTGKNTEAFFGQGTRLTVV.

The chain uses TRBV12-3 or TRBV12-4 and TRBJ1-3; D unclear. CDR3 length: 14 amino acids. The V and J ends lost 3 bases and 8 bases respectively, with 14 bases between them. As DNA, the CDR3 is TGTGCCAGCAGTTTGACGGGAAGTATGTACACCATATATTTT. Translated: CASSLTGSMYTIYF.

This chain links TRBV5-6 with TRBJ2-1, with TRBD2 matching 11 bases. The trim removed 2 bases at V and 1 base at J, leaving 8 bases unmatched. The CDR3 runs to 18 residues. CDR1 SGHDT and CDR2 YYEEEE come from the germline V gene. CDR3 bases: TGTGCCAGCAGCTTCTCTCTAGCGGGAGGTATGTCCTACAATGAGCAGTTCTTC. Protein product: CASSFSLAGGMSYNEQFF.

For the CDR3, the DNA is TGTGCCAGCAGCCACAGAACCGGGAGACAACCTTATGGCTACACCTTC. Translating gives CASSHRTGRQPYGYTF. The genes are TRBV3-1 and TRBJ1-2; D unresolved. Trimming cost V 3 bases and J 5 bases, with 19 bases left between them. The germline V gene has CDR1 LGHDT and CDR2 YNNKEL (reference sequence). The CDR3 covers 16 residues.

The chain employs TRBV19 and TRBJ1-2, with no clear D. V lost 4 bases and J lost 2, with 8 bases in between. Germline V gives CDR1 LNHDA, CDR2 SQIVND (reference sequence). This CDR3 comprises 13 residues. Here the CDR3 reads CASSTPLNYGYTF. The DNA of the CDR3 is TGTGCCAGTAGTACGCCCCTAAACTATGGCTACACCTTC.

The rearrangement links TRBV20-1 to TRBJ1-6; D is possibly TRBD1 (5 bases). In germline, CDR1 is DFQATT, CDR2 SNEGSKA (reference sequence). V was clipped by 3 bases and J by 9 bases, with 12 bases between them. This CDR3 spans 13 amino acids. CDR3 sequence: CSASLRDFSPLHF. CDR3 coding DNA: TGCAGTGCTAGTCTTCGGGACTTTTCACCCCTCCACTTT.

V gene TRBV3-1 combines with J gene TRBJ2-7; D not resolved. Germline V lookup: CDR1 LGHDT, CDR2 YNNKEL (reference sequence). V gave up 5 bases and J gave up 1 base, with 9 bases separating them. This CDR3 is 13 amino acids long. The CDR3 is CASSTRLSYEQYF. The CDR3, as DNA: TGTGCCAGCAGCACACGCCTTTCCTACGAGCAGTACTTC.

This rearrangement joins TRBV2 to TRBJ1-5; D is uncertain. Germline assignment: CDR1 SNHLY and CDR2 FYNNEI. CDR3 length: 14 amino acids. V gave up 3 bases and J gave up 0 bases, with 6 bases separating them. In DNA, the CDR3 is TGTGCCAGCAGTGATTTGAATAGCAATCAGCCCCAGCATTTT. Amino acids: CASSDLNSNQPQHF.

This chain joins TRBV6-5 and TRBJ2-7; 7 bases map to TRBD1. The CDR3 is 15 residues long. Germline V gives CDR1 MNHEY, CDR2 SVGAGI. The trim removed 7 bases at V and 2 bases at J, leaving 11 bases unmatched. CDR3 nucleotides: TGTGCCAGCACTCGGGACAGACAGGCAACCTACGAGCAGTACTTC. This encodes CASTRDRQATYEQYF.

The chain couples TRBV9 to TRBJ2-2; no reliable D call. The CDR3 has 15 residues. Deletions cut 0 bases from V and 4 bases from J, with 10 bases between. The germline gives CDR1 SGDLS, CDR2 YYNGEE. This chain's CDR3 is CASSVVAEPTGELFF. DNA for the CDR3: TGTGCCAGCAGCGTAGTCGCTGAACCCACCGGGGAGCTGTTTTTT. Based on the CDR3 plus reference TRBV9 and TRBJ2-2, the full variable domain is DSGVTQTPKHLITATGQRVTLRCSPRSGDLSVYWYQQSLDQGLQFLIQYYNGEERAKGNILERFSAQQFPDLHSELNLSSLELGDSALYFCASSVVAEPTGELFFGEGSRLTVL.

The rearrangement links TRBV12-3 or TRBV12-4 to TRBJ1-2, with TRBD1 identical over 9 bases. This CDR3 is built from 12 residues. The junction had 3 bases not matched to a gene; V was cut back by 5 bases and J by 8 bases. The CDR3 nucleotides are TGTGCCAGCAGTCGGGACAGGGACGGCTACACCTTC. It specifies CASSRDRDGYTF.

The chain carries TRBV5-6 and TRBJ2-7; tentative D call: TRBD1 (6 bases). The V gene's germline CDR1 is SGHDT and CDR2 YYEEEE. The CDR3 loop spans 14 amino acids. The V and J ends lost 0 bases and 5 bases respectively, with 12 bases between them. The CDR3 loop is CASSLDSGAHEQYF. The CDR3 coding sequence is TGTGCCAGCAGCTTGGACTCAGGGGCCCACGAGCAGTACTTC. Variable domain in full (rest from reference TRBV5-6 and TRBJ2-7): DAGVTQSPTHLIKTRGQQVTLRCSPKSGHDTVSWYQQALGQGPQFIFQYYEEEERQRGNFPDRFSGHQFPNYSSELNVNALLLGDSALYLCASSLDSGAHEQYFGPGTRLTVT.